This entry describes one TCR beta chain. This specimen belongs to a study of shared clonotypes between healthy human individuals. CD8 cells regarded as naive lacked CD45RO, were positively chosen for CCR7, and omitted terminally differentiated effector memory CD45RA+ cells. The protocol was immunoSEQ multiplex PCR, while the TCRdb copy is restricted to in-frame clones and leaves out a portion. The repertoire holds roughly 850,000 clones, with around 96% as singletons. The germline CDR1 and CDR2 sequences are SEHNR and FQNEAQ (reference sequence). V was shortened by 5 bases and J by 7 bases, with 18 bases between the two germline ends. The CDR3 has 14 residues.

Sequences were obtained from naive CD8+ T cells sorted from blood. The TCR comes from a man aged 25 to 40 in good health. The rearrangement joins TRBV7-9 to TRBJ2-7; D possibly corresponds to TRBD2 (5 bases). CDR3 protein: CASSLQETSGEQYF. CDR3 nucleotides: TGTGCCAGCAGCCTTCAGGAGACTTCGGGGGAGCAGTACTTC. The full variable domain, its missing parts supplied by reference TRBV7-9 and TRBJ2-7, is DTGVSQNPRHKITKRGQNVTFRCDPISEHNRLYWYRQTLGQGPEFLTYFQNEAQLEKSRLLSDRFSAERPKGSFSTLEIQRTEQGDSAMYLCASSLQETSGEQYFGPGTRLTVT.